Listed here are 18 T cell receptor beta chains from one sample, sequenced in a study of beta chain features in type 1 diabetes. Expressed TCRB transcripts were sequenced after all isolated RNA was converted to cDNA. Produced via immunoSEQ multiplex PCR; TCRdb's table is partial and in-frame only. Here the sample spans 500,000 to 700,000 clones, roughly 15% being singletons. Source material: naive CD4+ T cells from blood. These receptors were taken from a man aged 18 to 29 in good health.

V is TRBV29-1 and J is TRBJ2-5; D remains unclear. With the DNA end fitting TRBJ2-7 better, the J assignment may be wrong. CDR1 and CDR2 (germline): SQVTM, ANQGSEA. The CDR3 consists of 12 residues. The DNA of the CDR3 is TGCAGCGTTGAAGAACAGAACTACGAGCAGTACTTC. Its protein is CSVEEQNYEQYF.

This chain joins TRBV10-3 and TRBJ1-1; TRBD1 matches at 12 bases. J was trimmed by 1 base and V by 7 bases; bases with no gene match: 4. CDR3 length: 15 residues. CDR1 is ENHRY, CDR2 SYGVKD, per germline. This CDR3 is CAITGTGGKNTEAFF. The CDR3 DNA reads as TGTGCCATCACTGGGACAGGGGGCAAGAACACTGAAGCTTTCTTT.

A few counts support this clone. The J gene is TRBJ1-2, the V gene TRBV4-1; 8 positions agree with TRBD1. The CDR3 is made up of 14 amino acids. Germline assignment: CDR1 MGHRA and CDR2 YSYEKL. With 0 bases clipped from V and 6 bases from J, the junction kept 3 bases outside the gene matches. Written as DNA, the CDR3 is TGCGCCAGCAGCCAAGACCGGGACAGGAATGGCTACACCTTC. Translating it yields CASSQDRDRNGYTF.

The chain combines TRBV5-4 with TRBJ2-2; TRBD2 matches 10 bases. The ends lost 4 bases at V and 3 bases at J; junction bases unmatched: 12. Germline CDR1 is SGHNT and CDR2 is YYREEE (reference sequence). This CDR3 contains 18 residues. The CDR3: CASSPPASGRIYTGELFF. DNA for the CDR3: TGTGCCAGCAGCCCCCCGGCTAGCGGGAGAATTTACACCGGGGAGCTGTTTTTT.

CDR3 sequence (DNA): TGTGCCAGCAGCATACAGGGTGGGGAGACCCAGTACTTC. Translating it yields CASSIQGGETQYF. The chain couples TRBV7-9 to TRBJ2-5, with D possibly matching TRBD1 (6 bases). Germline V CDR1 and CDR2: SEHNR, FQNEAQ (reference sequence). The V end lost 5 bases, the J end lost 5 bases, and 12 bases lay between the germline ends. The CDR3 totals 13 residues.

This clone appeared a few times. The CDR3 region is CASSLLASGLAKNIQYF. The CDR3 DNA reads TGTGCCAGCAGTTTATTGGCTAGCGGATTAGCCAAAAACATTCAGTACTTC. The V and J genes are TRBV27 and TRBJ2-4, with 7 bases lining up with TRBD2. The CDR3 consists of 17 residues. Germline V CDR1 and CDR2: MNHEY, SMNVEV (reference sequence). J was trimmed by 0 bases and V by 1 base; bases with no gene match: 6.

This chain uses TRBV5-1 with TRBJ1-1; perhaps TRBD1 as D (5 bases). Looked up from germline, CDR1 is SGHRS and CDR2 is YFSETQ. CDR3 length: 18 residues. Deletions cut 7 bases from V and 6 bases from J, with 31 bases between. CDR3 sequence (DNA): TGCGCCAGCCATCCGAACTCCCAGGGCCCCAACAGGTCGTCTGAAGCTTTCTTT. Its protein product is CASHPNSQGPNRSSEAFF.

The rearrangement joins TRBV6-5 to TRBJ1-3; 8 nucleotides match TRBD1. The CDR3 is 16 residues long. J gave up 1 base and V 0 bases, and 2 bases lay outside the gene matches. The germline V gene has CDR1 MNHEY and CDR2 SVGAGI. The DNA of the CDR3 is TGTGCCAGCAGTTACTCCCAGGGGGCTTCTGGAAACACCATATATTTT. Translating it yields CASSYSQGASGNTIYF.

The rearrangement links TRBV7-2 to TRBJ1-4; maybe TRBD1 (5 bases). This CDR3 is 14 amino acids long. Trimming removed 3 bases from V and 8 bases from J, with 13 bases in between. Germline V gives CDR1 SGHTA, CDR2 FQGNSA. The chain's CDR3 is CASSFRQGGEKLFF. As DNA, the CDR3 is TGTGCCAGCAGCTTTAGGCAGGGAGGCGAAAAACTGTTTTTT.

J is TRBJ2-5 and V is TRBV5-1; possibly TRBD1 or TRBD2 for D (6 bases each). Trimming removed 3 bases at V and 5 bases at J, with 14 bases between. The germline V gene encodes CDR1 SGHRS and CDR2 YFSETQ. The CDR3 consists of 14 residues. The CDR3 sequence: CASSSGDIGETQYF. CDR3 DNA: TGCGCCAGCAGCTCGGGGGACATAGGGGAGACCCAGTACTTC.

The V gene is TRBV29-1, the J gene TRBJ1-1, with TRBD1 matching 8 bases. This CDR3 contains 12 residues. J gave up 10 bases and V 6 bases, and 10 bases lay outside the gene matches. Germline V gene sequence: CDR1 SQVTM, CDR2 ANQGSEA. The CDR3 here is CSVLRTGKIAFF. The CDR3 nucleotides read TGCAGCGTCCTCCGGACAGGGAAGATAGCTTTCTTT. The whole variable domain, filled in from reference TRBV29-1 and TRBJ1-1, reads SAVISQKPSRDICQRGTSLTIQCQVDSQVTMMFWYRQQPGQSLTLIATANQGSEATYESGFVIDKFPISRPNLTFSTLTVSNMSPEDSSIYLCSVLRTGKIAFFGQGTRLTVV.

The chain is built from TRBV28 and TRBJ2-3; no clear D. The CDR3 runs to 16 residues. V lost 7 bases to trimming and J lost 1 base, with 18 bases between them. Germline CDR1 is MDHEN and CDR2 is SYDVKM. CDR3 amino acids: CASTTLAPGGTDTQYF. In DNA, the CDR3 is TGTGCCAGCACCACTCTGGCCCCCGGAGGCACAGATACGCAGTATTTT. The full variable domain, in which reference TRBV28 and TRBJ2-3 provide the parts outside the CDR3, is DVKVTQSSRYLVKRTGEKVFLECVQDMDHENMFWYRQDPGLGLRLIYFSYDVKMKEKGDIPEGYSVSREKKERFSLILESASTNQTSMYLCASTTLAPGGTDTQYFGPGTRLTVL.

This clone was observed a few times. The V gene is TRBV9, the J gene TRBJ2-5, with TRBD1 matching 11 bases. Trimming at V came to 6 bases and at J to 6 bases, leaving 10 bases not matched to a gene. Looked up from germline, CDR1 is SGDLS and CDR2 is YYNGEE. There are 15 residues in the CDR3. CDR3 in amino acids: CASTLEGQGVQTQYF. CDR3 nucleotide sequence: TGTGCCAGCACCCTGGAGGGACAGGGGGTGCAGACCCAGTACTTC.

This clone was counted between two and nine times. The CDR3 is CASSQENAGGRAEQYF. The CDR3 bases are TGTGCCAGCAGCCAAGAGAACGCAGGGGGCCGGGCCGAGCAGTACTTC. This chain uses TRBV4-2 with TRBJ2-7; TRBD1 matches at 8 bases. The CDR3 covers 16 residues. V lost 0 bases and J lost 6; bases outside the gene matches: 10. Germline CDR1 reads LGHNA; CDR2 reads YNFKEQ.

V gene TRBV28 combines with J gene TRBJ1-5; 7 positions agree with TRBD1. CDR1 and CDR2 from the germline V gene are MDHEN and SYDVKM. V dropped 5 bases and J dropped 4; count of bases not matched to a gene: 20. The CDR3 has 19 amino acids. The CDR3 region has the DNA TGTGCCAGCAGTCCGACCATAACAGGACAGGCGAAACGAAATCAGCCCCAGCATTTT. Its protein product is CASSPTITGQAKRNQPQHF.

The chain carries TRBV4-3 and TRBJ1-4; TRBD1 matches 7 bases. The length of the CDR3 is 16 residues. V gave up 0 bases and J gave up 7 bases; unmatched junction bases: 8. Germline V gives CDR1 LGHNA, CDR2 YSLEER. CDR3 loop: CASSQDGGGLGEKLFF. Written as DNA, the CDR3 is TGCGCCAGCAGCCAAGATGGAGGGGGCTTAGGTGAAAAACTGTTTTTT.

This chain links TRBV18 with TRBJ1-6; D ambiguous. Germline CDR1 is KGHSH and CDR2 is LQKENI. The CDR3 runs 13 residues. Trimming removed 5 bases at V and 6 bases at J, with 8 bases between. CDR3 nucleotides: TGTGCCAGCTCATTCAGTATTAATTCACCCCTCCACTTT. Translating it yields CASSFSINSPLHF.

V and J are TRBV2 and TRBJ1-2, with D perhaps TRBD1 (5 bases). Looked up from germline, CDR1 is SNHLY and CDR2 is FYNNEI. There are 14 residues in the CDR3. V was trimmed by 6 bases and J by 0 bases, leaving 11 bases between them. The CDR3 coding sequence is TGTGCCAGCAGGACGAACAGGCCTAACTATGGCTACACCTTC. It translates to CASRTNRPNYGYTF.